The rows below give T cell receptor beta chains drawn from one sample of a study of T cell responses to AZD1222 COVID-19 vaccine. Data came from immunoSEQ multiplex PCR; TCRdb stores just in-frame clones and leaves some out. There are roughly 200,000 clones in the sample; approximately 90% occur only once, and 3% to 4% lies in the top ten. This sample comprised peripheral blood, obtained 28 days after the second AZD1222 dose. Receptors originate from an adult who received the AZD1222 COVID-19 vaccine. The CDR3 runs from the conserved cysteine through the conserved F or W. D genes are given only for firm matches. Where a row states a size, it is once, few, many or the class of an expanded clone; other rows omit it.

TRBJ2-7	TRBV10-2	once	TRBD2	CASSLAGTSGSFEQYF	TGCGCCAGCAGTCTGGCAGGGACTAGCGGGAGCTTCGAGCAGTACTTC
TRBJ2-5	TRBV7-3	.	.	CASSLRGTIEGETQYF	TGTGCCAGCAGCTTAAGGGGGACAATCGAGGGAGAGACCCAGTACTTC
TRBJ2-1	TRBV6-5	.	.	CASSYSTGVEQFF	TGTGCCAGCAGTTACTCGACGGGGGTTGAGCAGTTCTTC
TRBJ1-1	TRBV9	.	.	CASSTTDSVLNTEAFF	TGTGCCAGCAGCACGACCGACAGCGTCTTAAACACTGAAGCTTTCTTT
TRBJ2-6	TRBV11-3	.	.	CASSRSSESGANVLTF	TGTGCCAGCAGCCGCTCCAGTGAATCTGGGGCCAACGTCCTGACTTTC
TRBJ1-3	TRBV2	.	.	CASSEGTVSGNTIYF	TGTGCCAGCAGTGAAGGAACGGTCTCTGGAAACACCATATATTTT
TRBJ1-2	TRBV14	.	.	CASSQVLGLGGYTF	TGTGCCAGCAGCCAAGTATTGGGGCTGGGCGGCTACACCTTC
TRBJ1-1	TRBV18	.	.	CASSPIRDTEAFF	TGTGCCAGCTCACCTATCAGGGACACTGAAGCTTTCTTT
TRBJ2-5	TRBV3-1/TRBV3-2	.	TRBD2	CASSHPMLLAGGQETQYF	TGTGCCAGCAGCCACCCCATGTTGCTAGCGGGAGGACAAGAGACCCAGTACTTC
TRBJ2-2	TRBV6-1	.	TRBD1	CASSEDRGLNTGELFF	TGTGCCAGCAGTGAAGACAGGGGCCTGAACACCGGGGAGCTGTTTTTT
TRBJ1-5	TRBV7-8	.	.	CASSLPGKNQPQHF	TGTGCCAGCAGCTTACCCGGGAAGAATCAGCCCCAGCATTTT
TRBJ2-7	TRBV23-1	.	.	CASSQHGHITSYEQYF	TGCGCCAGCAGTCAACACGGACACATAACTTCCTACGAGCAGTACTTC
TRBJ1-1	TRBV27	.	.	CASSAQGTEAFF	TGTGCCAGCAGCGCTCAGGGGACTGAAGCTTTCTTT
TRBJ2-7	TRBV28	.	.	CASIQGGRGYEQYF	TGTGCCAGCATCCAGGGGGGCAGGGGTTACGAGCAGTACTTC
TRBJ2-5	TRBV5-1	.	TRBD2	CASSGAGGLEETQYF	TGCGCCAGCAGTGGGGCGGGAGGGCTGGAAGAGACCCAGTACTTC
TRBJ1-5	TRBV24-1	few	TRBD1	CATGDRGPTNQPQHF	TGTGCCACCGGGGACAGGGGGCCAACCAATCAGCCCCAGCATTTT
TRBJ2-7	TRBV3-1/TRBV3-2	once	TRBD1	CASSQGWGPTGGNYEQYF	TGTGCCAGCAGCCAAGGATGGGGTCCGACAGGGGGGAATTACGAGCAGTACTTC
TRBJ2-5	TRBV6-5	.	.	CASSLRTDWGETQYF	TGTGCCAGCAGCTTGAGGACAGACTGGGGGGAGACCCAGTACTTC
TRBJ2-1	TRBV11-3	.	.	CASSLGLPGEGPEQFF	TGTGCCAGCAGCTTAGGCTTGCCAGGGGAGGGCCCTGAGCAGTTCTTC
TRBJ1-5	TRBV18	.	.	CASSTRQAEQPQHF	TGTGCCAGCTCAACTCGACAGGCGGAACAGCCCCAGCATTTT
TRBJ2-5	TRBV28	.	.	CASSEGRGQETQYF	TGTGCCAGCAGTGAGGGGCGAGGCCAAGAGACCCAGTACTTC
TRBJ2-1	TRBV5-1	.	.	CASSLPDNEQFF	TGCGCCAGCAGCTTGCCAGACAATGAGCAGTTCTTC
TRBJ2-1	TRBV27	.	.	CASSDGPGPRYNEQFF	TGTGCCAGCAGTGATGGACCGGGACCGCGCTACAATGAGCAGTTCTTC
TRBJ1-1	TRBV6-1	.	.	CASSDVSVWAEAFF	TGTGCCAGCAGTGACGTAAGCGTCTGGGCTGAAGCTTTCTTT
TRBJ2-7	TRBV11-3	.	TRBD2	CASSTGTSFYEQYF	TGTGCCAGCAGCACCGGGACTAGCTTCTACGAGCAGTACTTC
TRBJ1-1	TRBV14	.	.	CASSQGSRAFF	TGTGCCAGCAGCCAGGGGTCGAGAGCTTTCTTT
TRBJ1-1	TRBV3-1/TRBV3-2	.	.	CASSLKNTEAFF	TGTGCCAGCAGCCTTAAGAACACTGAAGCTTTCTTT
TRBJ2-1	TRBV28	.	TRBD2	CASIGGTSGSHEQFF	TGTGCCAGCATCGGGGGGACTAGCGGGAGCCATGAGCAGTTCTTC
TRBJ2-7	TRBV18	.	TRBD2	CASSQGLAWEQYF	TGTGCCAGCTCACAAGGACTAGCATGGGAGCAGTACTTC
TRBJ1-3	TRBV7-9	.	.	CASSLALGPGNTIYF	TGTGCCAGCAGCTTAGCGCTGGGACCGGGAAACACCATATATTTT
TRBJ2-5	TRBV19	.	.	CASKEAGTGQETQYF	TGTGCCAGTAAGGAGGCGGGAACAGGGCAAGAGACCCAGTACTTC
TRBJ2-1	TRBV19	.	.	CASRRVGGRNEQFF	TGTGCCAGTAGACGGGTTGGGGGAAGAAATGAGCAGTTCTTC
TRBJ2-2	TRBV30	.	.	CACPPGPPKGGELFF	TGTGCCTGCCCTCCCGGGCCCCCAAAAGGCGGGGAGCTGTTTTTT
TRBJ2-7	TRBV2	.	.	CASSSRQRQYF	TGTGCCAGCAGTTCACGACAGCGTCAGTACTTC
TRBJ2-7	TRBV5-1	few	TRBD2	CASSYLGGSPTYEQYF	TGCGCCAGCAGCTACCTGGGCGGGAGCCCCACCTACGAGCAGTACTTC
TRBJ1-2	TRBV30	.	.	CAWSVRGGYTF	TGTGCCTGGAGTGTACGGGGCGGCTACACCTTC
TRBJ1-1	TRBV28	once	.	CASSPQMFTEAFF	TGTGCCAGCAGTCCCCAGATGTTCACTGAAGCTTTCTTT
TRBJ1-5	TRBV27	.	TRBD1	CASSRSWTGGAGQPQHF	TGTGCCAGCAGTAGATCGTGGACAGGGGGCGCGGGTCAGCCCCAGCATTTT